The 18 T cell receptor beta chains below come from one sample, sequenced in a study of shared T cell receptors in the human thymus. This table comes from immunoSEQ multiplex PCR, and its TCRdb copy is limited to in-frame clones, with some not included. Of hundreds of thousands of clones listed, approximately 95% are singletons. The sample taken for sequencing was thymocytes. Receptors originate from a human donor.

The chain has TRBV30 and TRBJ2-3; TRBD2 matches at 8 bases. V dropped 2 bases and J dropped 1; count of bases not matched to a gene: 5. From germline, CDR1 is GTSNPN and CDR2 SVGIG (reference sequence). The CDR3 is 15 amino acids. The CDR3 protein is CAWSSAGGRTDTQYF. DNA of the CDR3: TGTGCCTGGAGTAGTGCGGGGGGCCGCACAGATACGCAGTATTTT.

CDR3 in amino acids: CASSHGSNQPQHF. CDR3 nucleotides: TGCGCCAGCAGCCATGGGAGCAATCAGCCCCAGCATTTT. The chain links TRBV4-1 to TRBJ1-5; D is ambiguous. The germline V gene encodes CDR1 MGHRA and CDR2 YSYEKL. Trimming cost V 3 bases and J 1 base, with 4 bases left between them. The CDR3 sequence is 13 residues long.

This clone was observed a handful of times. J is TRBJ2-1 and V is TRBV27, with 9 bases identical to TRBD1. Germline CDR1 and CDR2: MNHEY and SMNVEV (reference sequence). The CDR3 totals 17 residues. The ends lost 4 bases at V and 3 bases at J; junction bases unmatched: 10. The CDR3 loop is CASSSCPGQGCYNEQFF. The CDR3 DNA is TGTGCCAGCAGTTCCTGCCCGGGACAGGGATGCTACAATGAGCAGTTCTTC.

The V call is TRBV7-7, the J call TRBJ2-1; perhaps TRBD1 as D (5 bases). V was pared by 5 bases and J by 7 bases, with 12 bases between. The CDR3 has 13 residues. Germline V gene lookup returns CDR1 SSHAT and CDR2 FNYEAQ (reference sequence). DNA for the CDR3: TGTGCCAGCAGCCTGACAGTCACGAATGAGCAGTTCTTC. Amino acids: CASSLTVTNEQFF.

The chain links TRBV28 to TRBJ2-5; the match to TRBD1 covers 11 bases. Trimming cost V 5 bases and J 2 bases; bases outside gene matches: 19. This CDR3 spans 20 amino acids. The germline V gene encodes CDR1 MDHEN and CDR2 SYDVKM. The DNA of the CDR3 is TGTGCCAGCAGTCTTCCCCCTGGGCGGGGGGACAGGGGGGAACAAGAGACCCAGTACTTC. This codes for CASSLPPGRGDRGEQETQYF.

The rearrangement joins TRBV4-1 to TRBJ2-5, with 9 bases lining up with TRBD2. Per germline, CDR1 MGHRA and CDR2 YSYEKL. With V trimmed by 0 bases and J by 3 bases, 11 bases remained unmatched. The CDR3 length is 18 residues. The CDR3 is CASSQDTTGLARKETQYF. Here the CDR3 DNA reads TGCGCCAGCAGCCAAGATACTACCGGACTAGCGAGGAAAGAGACCCAGTACTTC.

CDR3 sequence: CSASSRYGYTF. CDR3 DNA sequence: TGCAGTGCTAGTAGTCGGTATGGCTACACCTTC. This chain uses TRBV20-1 with TRBJ1-2; D call uncertain. Trimming removed 3 bases at V and 5 bases at J, with 7 bases between. Germline-derived CDR1 and CDR2 are DFQATT and SNEGSKA (reference sequence). CDR3 size: 11 residues.

This clone was picked up one time. V usage is TRBV5-6 and J usage is TRBJ1-2; TRBD1 agrees at 8 bases. Germline V lookup: CDR1 SGHDT, CDR2 YYEEEE. The CDR3 length is 17 residues. Unmatched junction bases numbered 8, after V lost 1 base and J lost 0 bases. The CDR3 is CASSLIGQGAPNYGYTF. In DNA, the CDR3 is TGTGCCAGCAGCTTGATTGGGCAGGGGGCGCCTAACTATGGCTACACCTTC.

V is TRBV19 and J is TRBJ2-1; 9 bases agree with TRBD1. Trimming took 9 bases from V and 2 from J; bases not matched to a gene: 8. This CDR3 region has 15 residues. The germline gives CDR1 LNHDA, CDR2 SQIVND (reference sequence). The CDR3 DNA follows: TGTGCCAGCACAGACAGGGGGAGGCCCTACAATGAGCAGTTCTTC. Protein product: CASTDRGRPYNEQFF.

CDR3 sequence: CSARVGVPYTF. The CDR3 nucleotides read TGCAGTGCTAGAGTCGGCGTCCCCTACACCTTC. The rearrangement joins TRBV20-1 to TRBJ1-2; no clear D. From germline, CDR1 is DFQATT and CDR2 SNEGSKA (reference sequence). Trimming shortened V by 1 base and J by 10 bases, and 10 bases separated the two germline ends. The CDR3 contains 11 residues.

This chain joins TRBV14 and TRBJ2-7; 7 positions agree with TRBD1. This CDR3 region has 13 residues. Germline CDR1 is SGHDN and CDR2 is FVKESK. Trimming removed 4 bases from V and 4 bases from J; junction bases left unmatched: 4. CDR3 loop: CASSPRTGYEQYF. The CDR3 DNA reads as TGTGCCAGCAGCCCCCGGACAGGTTACGAGCAGTACTTC.

The chain uses TRBV5-8 and TRBJ2-7; TRBD1 is a possible D gene (6 bases). The germline V gene has CDR1 SGHTS and CDR2 YDEGEE. V was pared by 2 bases and J by 0 bases, with 18 bases between. CDR3 length: 17 residues. The CDR3 region has the DNA TGTGCCAGCAGCTTCCCCCGGGATGACAGGAGCTCCTACGAGCAGTACTTC. It is translated as CASSFPRDDRSSYEQYF.

This clone was observed once. The chain couples TRBV28 to TRBJ1-3, with 8 bases aligning to TRBD1. The CDR3 is made up of 17 amino acids. The junction had 11 bases not matched to a gene; V was cut back by 6 bases and J by 1 base. The germline CDR1 and CDR2 sequences are MDHEN and SYDVKM. CDR3 bases: TGTGCCAGCAGCTCCTCGGCCAGGGGGCCTTCTGGAAACACCATATATTTT. It specifies CASSSSARGPSGNTIYF.

The chain joins TRBV19 to TRBJ2-6; the D is unclear. V dropped 5 bases and J dropped 0 bases, with 8 bases sitting between them. The CDR3 is 15 amino acids. Per the germline V gene, CDR1 is LNHDA and CDR2 is SQIVND (reference sequence). The CDR3 spells CASSESSSGANVLTF. The CDR3 DNA reads as TGTGCCAGTAGTGAGTCGAGCTCTGGGGCCAACGTCCTGACTTTC.

The rearrangement links TRBV7-2 to TRBJ2-2, with TRBD2 as a possible D gene (5 bases). Germline V gene sequence: CDR1 SGHTA, CDR2 FQGNSA. V was shortened by 4 bases and J by 0 bases, with 15 bases between the two germline ends. The CDR3 spans 17 residues. In nucleotides, the CDR3 is TGTGCCAGCAGCTCGAGGGCGCAGGCCGCGAACACCGGGGAGCTGTTTTTT. Protein sequence: CASSSRAQAANTGELFF.

The genes are TRBV28 and TRBJ1-2; 8 nucleotides agree with TRBD1. The CDR3 spans 13 residues. Germline V gene lookup returns CDR1 MDHEN and CDR2 SYDVKM. The ends lost 3 bases at V and 5 bases at J; junction bases unmatched: 2. CDR3 region: CASSFGTGYGYTF. The CDR3 region has the DNA TGTGCCAGCAGTTTTGGGACAGGATATGGCTACACCTTC.

The V call is TRBV4-3, the J call TRBJ2-3; no clear D. The V end was cut by 1 base, the J end by 3 bases, with 11 bases between. Per germline, CDR1 LGHNA and CDR2 YSLEER. This CDR3 contains 15 residues. The CDR3 DNA follows: TGCGCCAGCAGCCAAGCTTCAGGCGTGACAGATACGCAGTATTTT. Protein sequence: CASSQASGVTDTQYF.

J is TRBJ1-5 and V is TRBV6-6; D ambiguous. This CDR3 has 15 amino acids. The V end lost 0 bases, the J end lost 3 bases, and 9 bases lay between the germline ends. Germline CDR1 is MNHNY and CDR2 is SVGAGI (reference sequence). CDR3 sequence reads: CASSYSNSPNQPQHF. The CDR3 DNA reads as TGTGCCAGCAGTTACTCGAACAGTCCCAATCAGCCCCAGCATTTT.